The 20 T cell receptor beta chains in this list originate from one sample, sequenced in a study of naive and memory T cell subsets. An equimolar mix of two oligonucleotides served as the beta constant-region primer for TRBC1 and TRBC2. The ligated cDNA underwent four PCR rounds using SP2 and nested alpha and beta constant-region primers. MiXCR, applied by TCRdb to the UMI-ligation and nested PCR reads, yields one record per CDR3 protein. The sample has 95,000 to 150,000 distinct CDR3 sequences, around 35% seen once; the top ten hold approximately 0.9%. Material: central memory CD4+ T cells from blood. All receptors come from a human donor in good health.

This clonotype was found a few times. This chain uses TRBV9 with TRBJ2-7; D unclear. Germline CDR1 and CDR2: SGDLS and YYNGEE. CDR3 length equals 15 residues. The V gene lost 6 bases and the J gene lost 3 bases, with 19 bases spanning the gap. The DNA for the CDR3 is TGTGCCAGCACCCCTAGTGGGTCAGAATACTACGAGCAGTACTTC. Translated: CASTPSGSEYYEQYF.

This sequence joins TRBV7-2 and TRBJ2-7; weak D call: TRBD1 (6 bases). This CDR3 is built from 23 residues. The V gene lost 0 bases and the J gene lost 3 bases, with 36 bases spanning the gap. The germline V gene encodes CDR1 SGHTA and CDR2 FQGNSA. CDR3 in DNA: TGTGCCAGCAGCTTAGCGCCACACGCCGCCTGGACAGCCAAACTCGGGGTCGACTACGAGCAGTACTTC. As protein: CASSLAPHAAWTAKLGVDYEQYF.

The rearrangement links TRBV3-1 to TRBJ1-3; the match to TRBD1 covers 7 bases. This CDR3 contains 16 residues. The germline V gene has CDR1 LGHDT and CDR2 YNNKEL (reference sequence). The trim removed 2 bases at V and 4 bases at J, leaving 8 bases unmatched. CDR3 amino acids: CASSQTLLTGGNTIYF. In DNA, the CDR3 is TGTGCCAGCAGCCAAACCCTACTGACAGGGGGAAACACCATATATTTT.

The rearrangement uses TRBV27 and TRBJ1-6; D is possibly TRBD1 (5 bases). Trimming pared 3 bases from V and 3 bases from J, leaving 12 bases between. Germline lookup yields CDR1 MNHEY and CDR2 SMNVEV (reference sequence). The CDR3 is 16 amino acids. The CDR3 DNA is TGTGCCAGCAGTTTGTCGGGACTCGGCTATAATTCACCCCTCCACTTT. Translation gives CASSLSGLGYNSPLHF.

The chain combines TRBV7-9 with TRBJ1-5, with D possibly being TRBD1 (6 bases). Trimming took 3 bases from V and 6 from J, leaving 12 bases between them. Germline values: CDR1 SEHNR, CDR2 FQNEAQ (reference sequence). The CDR3 loop spans 14 amino acids. The CDR3 sequence: CASSLGGLFQPQHF. The CDR3 coding sequence is TGTGCCAGCAGCTTGGGGGGCTTGTTTCAGCCCCAGCATTTT.

This clonotype was picked up a small number of times. The chain uses TRBV2 and TRBJ2-7; 8 bases agree with TRBD2. Looked up from germline, CDR1 is SNHLY and CDR2 is FYNNEI. The trim removed 8 bases at V and 3 bases at J, leaving 9 bases unmatched. This CDR3 contains 14 residues. The CDR3 DNA is TGTGCCAGCGGGATGAGGAGCGGGGGCTACGAGCAGTACTTC. This gives the protein CASGMRSGGYEQYF.

This clonotype was observed a few times. This chain uses TRBV20-1 with TRBJ1-1; perhaps TRBD1 as D (5 bases). CDR1 DFQATT and CDR2 SNEGSKA come from the germline V gene (reference sequence). The CDR3 spans 12 residues. CDR3 DNA sequence: TGCAGCCCGGGACTGCCGAACACTGAAGCTTTCTTT. It specifies CSPGLPNTEAFF.

CDR3 bases: TGCAGCGTTAGGACATCTGGGGCCAACGTCCTGACTTTC. Its protein is CSVRTSGANVLTF. V is TRBV29-1 and J is TRBJ2-6, with a tentative D call TRBD1 (5 bases). Trimming stripped 5 bases from V and 1 base from J, with 6 bases between. Germline-derived CDR1 and CDR2 are SQVTM and ANQGSEA. This CDR3 spans 13 amino acids.

This clonotype was seen more than once but under ten times. The CDR3 DNA sequence: TGTGCCAGCACCAAACTAGGGGACATTCAGTACTTC. It encodes CASTKLGDIQYF. V gene TRBV28 combines with J gene TRBJ2-4; D possibly matches TRBD1 or TRBD2 (5 bases each). V was cut by 7 bases and J by 8 bases, with 12 bases left in between. This CDR3 comprises 12 residues. Germline CDR1 and CDR2: MDHEN and SYDVKM.

This clonotype was picked up a small number of times. This rearrangement joins TRBV10-1 to TRBJ2-3; weak D call: TRBD2 (6 bases). Trimming took 6 bases from V and 5 from J, leaving 15 bases between them. Germline V CDR1 and CDR2: WNHNN, SYGVQD (reference sequence). CDR3 length: 14 residues. As DNA, the CDR3 is TGCGCCAGCAGCCTCGACCCGCGGGAAGATACGCAGTATTTT. It specifies CASSLDPREDTQYF.

This chain joins TRBV5-1 and TRBJ2-6, with TRBD1 matching 9 bases. The CDR3 extends over 16 amino acids. Looked up from germline, CDR1 is SGHRS and CDR2 is YFSETQ. Trimming removed 4 bases from V and 2 bases from J; junction bases left unmatched: 4. This CDR3 is CASSTGTGTGANVLTF. The CDR3 DNA follows: TGCGCCAGCAGCACCGGGACAGGGACTGGGGCCAACGTCCTGACTTTC.

This chain connects TRBV6-5 to TRBJ1-1; no definite D call. Trimming stripped 2 bases from V and 3 bases from J, with 10 bases between. Germline CDR1 and CDR2: MNHEY and SVGAGI. CDR3 length: 14 residues. CDR3 coding DNA: TGTGCCAGCAGTTACGATCGTATGGACACTGAAGCTTTCTTT. Translating gives CASSYDRMDTEAFF.

The chain has TRBV5-6 and TRBJ2-2; D is ambiguous. Germline CDR1 reads SGHDT; CDR2 reads YYEEEE. The V and J ends lost 2 bases and 7 bases respectively, with 15 bases between them. The CDR3 is 15 residues long. CDR3: CASSFGSVSNGELFF. CDR3 bases: TGTGCCAGCAGCTTCGGGTCGGTCTCCAACGGGGAGCTGTTTTTT. Filled out from reference TRBV5-6 and TRBJ2-2, the complete variable domain reads DAGVTQSPTHLIKTRGQQVTLRCSPKSGHDTVSWYQQALGQGPQFIFQYYEEEERQRGNFPDRFSGHQFPNYSSELNVNALLLGDSALYLCASSFGSVSNGELFFGEGSRLTVL.

J is TRBJ2-2 and V is TRBV19; D unresolved. This CDR3 has 13 residues. V gave up 5 bases and J gave up 3 bases, with 7 bases separating them. Germline CDR1 and CDR2: LNHDA and SQIVND (reference sequence). The DNA of the CDR3 is TGTGCCAGTAGTGGGATGTACACCGGGGAGCTGTTTTTT. It specifies CASSGMYTGELFF.

The chain is built from TRBV2 and TRBJ2-3, with D unresolved. Per germline, CDR1 SNHLY and CDR2 FYNNEI. The ends were cut back, 6 bases at V and 2 bases at J, with 15 bases in the middle. CDR3 length: 15 residues. CDR3 sequence reads: CASSRHRSPTDTQYF. Written as DNA, the CDR3 is TGTGCCAGCAGCCGCCATAGATCTCCCACAGATACGCAGTATTTT.

This clonotype was detected only once. The rearrangement links TRBV12-3 or TRBV12-4 to TRBJ1-1, with 9 positions matching TRBD1. The CDR3 loop spans 13 amino acids. Trimming at V came to 6 bases and at J to 5 bases, leaving 4 bases not matched to a gene. Here the CDR3 DNA reads TGTGCCAGCAGGACAGGGGGTTTGACTGAAGCTTTCTTT. Protein: CASRTGGLTEAFF.

The chain links TRBV10-2 to TRBJ2-2; 10 nucleotides line up with TRBD2. The V gene's germline CDR1 is WSHSY and CDR2 SAAADI. The ends lost 3 bases at V and 8 bases at J; junction bases unmatched: 6. CDR3 length: 15 residues. CDR3 loop: CASSESGRASGELFF. The CDR3 nucleotides are TGCGCCAGCAGTGAAAGCGGGAGGGCCAGTGGGGAGCTGTTTTTT.

V usage is TRBV5-1 and J usage is TRBJ2-1; 8 nucleotides align to TRBD2. CDR1 SGHRS and CDR2 YFSETQ come from the germline V gene. V lost 2 bases and J lost 4; bases outside the gene matches: 5. The CDR3 runs to 15 residues. The CDR3 reads CASSLSSGRYNEQFF. The CDR3 coding sequence is TGCGCCAGCAGCTTATCTAGCGGGCGTTACAATGAGCAGTTCTTC.

By its share, this clonotype is medium-sized. One end of the junction does not line up with germline, which may come from a read error. The gene calls are TRBV28 and TRBJ1-1, with D tentatively TRBD1 (6 bases). From germline, CDR1 is MDHEN and CDR2 SYDVKM. The CDR3 length is 14 residues. This CDR3 is CASTKYIREETGLF. CDR3 sequence (DNA): TGTGCCAGCACGAAATACATCAGGGAGGAGACAGGCCTCTTT.

The chain couples TRBV28 to TRBJ2-1; tentatively, D is TRBD2 (6 bases). V was clipped by 5 bases and J by 0 bases, with 14 bases between them. From germline, CDR1 is MDHEN and CDR2 SYDVKM. CDR3 size: 16 residues. CDR3: CASSKWGRSSYNEQFF. CDR3 in DNA: TGTGCCAGCAGTAAATGGGGGAGGAGCTCCTACAATGAGCAGTTCTTC. The full variable domain, completed using reference TRBV28 and TRBJ2-1, is DVKVTQSSRYLVKRTGEKVFLECVQDMDHENMFWYRQDPGLGLRLIYFSYDVKMKEKGDIPEGYSVSREKKERFSLILESASTNQTSMYLCASSKWGRSSYNEQFFGPGTRLTVL.